Listed below are T cell receptor beta chains from one sample, sequenced in a study of cytomegalovirus exposure and HLA in healthy donors. Clones were sequenced by immunoSEQ multiplex PCR, and TCRdb holds only the in-frame ones, with some missing. The sample contains some 200,000 clones, roughly 88% of which appear only once. Sequenced input: PBMCs. All receptors come from a boy aged 2 to 9 in good health and CMV-seronegative. Each CDR3 is given with its conserved first and last residue. Fields, in order: J gene, V gene, clone size, D gene, CDR3 DNA, CDR3 protein. A D gene is named only where the DNA matches it firmly. Size is omitted from some rows. Given values are once, few, many or a class for expanded clones.

J gene: TRBJ2-2
V gene: TRBV7-2
clone size: .
D gene: .
CDR3 DNA: TGTGCCAGCAGCGGCAGTAACACCGGGGAGCTGTTTTTT
CDR3 protein: CASSGSNTGELFF

J gene: TRBJ2-3
V gene: TRBV13
clone size: .
D gene: TRBD2
CDR3 DNA: TGTGCCAGCAGCTATAAAACAGGACTAGCGGGCACAGATACGCAGTATTTT
CDR3 protein: CASSYKTGLAGTDTQYF

J gene: TRBJ2-1
V gene: TRBV19
clone size: .
D gene: TRBD2
CDR3 DNA: TGTGCCAGTAGCACCGGGACTAGCGGTTACAATGAGCAGTTCTTC
CDR3 protein: CASSTGTSGYNEQFF

J gene: TRBJ2-7
V gene: TRBV6-1
clone size: .
D gene: .
CDR3 DNA: TGTGCCAGCAGTGATGTGCAGGGGTACGCCTACGAGCAGTACTTC
CDR3 protein: CASSDVQGYAYEQYF

J gene: TRBJ1-2
V gene: TRBV5-1
clone size: once
D gene: .
CDR3 DNA: TGCGCCAGCAGCTTGCGAGGGGAGGGCCAGTATGGCTACACCTTC
CDR3 protein: CASSLRGEGQYGYTF

J gene: TRBJ2-7
V gene: TRBV4-2
clone size: .
D gene: .
CDR3 DNA: TGTGCCAGCAGCCATGACCCCCGACAGAGAGTCTACGAGCAGTACTTC
CDR3 protein: CASSHDPRQRVYEQYF

J gene: TRBJ1-2
V gene: TRBV5-1
clone size: once
D gene: TRBD1
CDR3 DNA: TGCGCCAGCAGCTTGCTGGGCGAACCGGGACAGACTAACTATGGCTACACCTTC
CDR3 protein: CASSLLGEPGQTNYGYTF

J gene: TRBJ2-2
V gene: TRBV29-1
clone size: few
D gene: .
CDR3 DNA: TGCAGCGTTGCCAGTACGAACACCGGGGAGCTGTTTTTT
CDR3 protein: CSVASTNTGELFF

J gene: TRBJ2-4
V gene: TRBV6-5
clone size: .
D gene: .
CDR3 DNA: TGTGCCAGCAGCGCCTCTCAGGGGGCCAAAAACATTCAGTACTTC
CDR3 protein: CASSASQGAKNIQYF

J gene: TRBJ2-3
V gene: TRBV11-2
clone size: .
D gene: TRBD2
CDR3 DNA: TGTGCCAGCAGCTCCAGACTGAGCGGGGGGAGCACAGATACGCAGTATTTT
CDR3 protein: CASSSRLSGGSTDTQYF

J gene: TRBJ2-1
V gene: TRBV27
clone size: once
D gene: .
CDR3 DNA: TGTGCCAGCAGGTCGGGGGATGAGCAGTTCTTC
CDR3 protein: CASRSGDEQFF

J gene: TRBJ1-5
V gene: TRBV28
clone size: .
D gene: .
CDR3 DNA: TGTGCCAGCAGACTATCTCTTAGACAGCCCCAGCATTTT
CDR3 protein: CASRLSLRQPQHF

J gene: TRBJ1-1
V gene: TRBV6-1
clone size: .
D gene: .
CDR3 DNA: TGTGCCAGCAGCTTCAGACAGGCCACCGGAGCTTTCTTT
CDR3 protein: CASSFRQATGAFF

J gene: TRBJ2-7
V gene: TRBV6-5
clone size: once
D gene: .
CDR3 DNA: TGTGCCAGCAGTTACGTCAGGGGCTACGAGCAGTACTTC
CDR3 protein: CASSYVRGYEQYF

J gene: TRBJ1-2
V gene: TRBV7-6
clone size: .
D gene: TRBD1
CDR3 DNA: TGTGCCAGCAGCTCTTACGGCAGGGACAGGGGAGAGAGAGGCTACACCTTC
CDR3 protein: CASSSYGRDRGERGYTF

J gene: TRBJ1-1
V gene: TRBV7-9
clone size: few
D gene: .
CDR3 DNA: TGTGCCAGCTCCGGGCAGGGCCCTGAAGCTTTCTTT
CDR3 protein: CASSGQGPEAFF

J gene: TRBJ1-3
V gene: TRBV20-1
clone size: .
D gene: .
CDR3 DNA: TGCAGTGCTGTAGAGGGAAACACCATATATTTT
CDR3 protein: CSAVEGNTIYF

J gene: TRBJ2-7
V gene: TRBV6-6
clone size: .
D gene: .
CDR3 DNA: TGTGCCAGCAGTGGGACCGGGACACCTACCTACGAGCAGTACTTC
CDR3 protein: CASSGTGTPTYEQYF

J gene: TRBJ2-5
V gene: TRBV18
clone size: .
D gene: TRBD1
CDR3 DNA: TGTGCCAGCTCACCGATCGGGACAGATCAAGAGACCCAGTACTTC
CDR3 protein: CASSPIGTDQETQYF

J gene: TRBJ2-1
V gene: TRBV7-9
clone size: .
D gene: .
CDR3 DNA: TGTGCCAGCAGCCACGGGAGCGGTAGCTCCTACAATGAGCAGTTCTTC
CDR3 protein: CASSHGSGSSYNEQFF

J gene: TRBJ1-2
V gene: TRBV9
clone size: .
D gene: .
CDR3 DNA: TGTGCCAGCAGCGTAAACAGCTATGGCTACACCTTC
CDR3 protein: CASSVNSYGYTF

J gene: TRBJ2-3
V gene: TRBV7-2
clone size: .
D gene: TRBD2
CDR3 DNA: TGTGCCAGCAGCTTTACTAGCGGGCTAGATACGCAGTATTTT
CDR3 protein: CASSFTSGLDTQYF

J gene: TRBJ2-2
V gene: TRBV7-2
clone size: .
D gene: .
CDR3 DNA: TGTGCCAGCAGCTTAGCATCAGGATCCGGGGAGCTGTTTTTT
CDR3 protein: CASSLASGSGELFF

J gene: TRBJ2-7
V gene: TRBV19
clone size: .
D gene: .
CDR3 DNA: TGTGCCAGTAGCAGAAACGACAGGAAACCCTACGAGCAGTACTTC
CDR3 protein: CASSRNDRKPYEQYF

J gene: TRBJ2-1
V gene: TRBV27
clone size: .
D gene: TRBD1
CDR3 DNA: TGTGCCAGCAGTTTATCTTTGGGGGACAGGGATGACGAGCAGTTCTTC
CDR3 protein: CASSLSLGDRDDEQFF

J gene: TRBJ2-3
V gene: TRBV10-3
clone size: .
D gene: .
CDR3 DNA: TGTGCCATCAGTGAGCCTCTCGTGGCTAGATTGTATTTT
CDR3 protein: CAISEPLVARLYF

J gene: TRBJ1-2
V gene: TRBV30
clone size: .
D gene: .
CDR3 DNA: TGTGCCTGGAGTGTCAGGACAGCTCCTATCTATGGCTACACCTTC
CDR3 protein: CAWSVRTAPIYGYTF

J gene: TRBJ1-4
V gene: TRBV5-6
clone size: .
D gene: TRBD1
CDR3 DNA: TGTGCCAGCAGCTTGGGACAGGGAAACGAAAAACTGTTTTTT
CDR3 protein: CASSLGQGNEKLFF

J gene: TRBJ2-7
V gene: TRBV4-1
clone size: few
D gene: .
CDR3 DNA: TGCGCCAGCAGCCCCCGGACAGACCCCTACGAGCAGTACTTC
CDR3 protein: CASSPRTDPYEQYF

J gene: TRBJ2-7
V gene: TRBV6-1
clone size: .
D gene: TRBD2
CDR3 DNA: TGTGCCAGCAGTGAGGGCGGGAGTCCTTCCTACGAGCAGTACTTC
CDR3 protein: CASSEGGSPSYEQYF

J gene: TRBJ2-1
V gene: TRBV7-8
clone size: .
D gene: .
CDR3 DNA: TGTGCCAGCAGCTTAGCCAGGACAAGGGGACTTTACAATGAGCAGTTCTTC
CDR3 protein: CASSLARTRGLYNEQFF

J gene: TRBJ2-2
V gene: TRBV27
clone size: .
D gene: TRBD2
CDR3 DNA: TGTGCCAGCAGTTGGGAGGGAGGGAACACCGGGGAGCTGTTTTTT
CDR3 protein: CASSWEGGNTGELFF

J gene: TRBJ1-5
V gene: TRBV28
clone size: .
D gene: .
CDR3 DNA: TGTGCCAGCAGCCGGAGTTCTAGCAATCAGCCCCAGCATTTT
CDR3 protein: CASSRSSSNQPQHF

J gene: TRBJ2-1
V gene: TRBV15
clone size: .
D gene: TRBD1
CDR3 DNA: TGTGCCACCACCGTCGGGACAGGGAGCAATGAGCAGTTCTTC
CDR3 protein: CATTVGTGSNEQFF

J gene: TRBJ1-2
V gene: TRBV10-3
clone size: few
D gene: TRBD1
CDR3 DNA: TGTGCCATCAGTCAGGGGGCCAACTATGGCTACACCTTC
CDR3 protein: CAISQGANYGYTF

J gene: TRBJ2-3
V gene: TRBV9
clone size: .
D gene: .
CDR3 DNA: TGTGCCAGCAGCGTAGCACCCACAGTAAACTCAGATACGCAGTATTTT
CDR3 protein: CASSVAPTVNSDTQYF

J gene: TRBJ2-7
V gene: TRBV11-2
clone size: .
D gene: .
CDR3 DNA: TGTGCCAGCAGCTTAGGTGCAGGAACAGCCTACGAGCAGTACTTC
CDR3 protein: CASSLGAGTAYEQYF

J gene: TRBJ1-2
V gene: TRBV7-9
clone size: once
D gene: TRBD1
CDR3 DNA: TGTGCCAGCAGCCCATCCGACAGGGCCTATGGCTACACCTTC
CDR3 protein: CASSPSDRAYGYTF

J gene: TRBJ1-4
V gene: TRBV7-9
clone size: .
D gene: TRBD1
CDR3 DNA: TGTGCCAGCAGCGATCTACAGGGGGGGGAAAAACTGTTTTTT
CDR3 protein: CASSDLQGGEKLFF

J gene: TRBJ1-1
V gene: TRBV27
clone size: few
D gene: .
CDR3 DNA: TGTGCCAGCAGCTTCTACGGGGACACTGAAGCTTTCTTT
CDR3 protein: CASSFYGDTEAFF

J gene: TRBJ2-1
V gene: TRBV4-1
clone size: .
D gene: TRBD2
CDR3 DNA: TGCGCCAGCAGCCACGGGACTAGGAGCTCCTACAATGAGCAGTTCTTC
CDR3 protein: CASSHGTRSSYNEQFF

J gene: TRBJ2-7
V gene: TRBV6-5
clone size: .
D gene: .
CDR3 DNA: TGTGCCAGCAGTTACTCAATTTCCGGGGAGCAGTACTTC
CDR3 protein: CASSYSISGEQYF

J gene: TRBJ2-3
V gene: TRBV9
clone size: .
D gene: TRBD2
CDR3 DNA: TGTGCCAGCAGCGAGGGGACTACTAGCACAGATACGCAGTATTTT
CDR3 protein: CASSEGTTSTDTQYF

J gene: TRBJ2-7
V gene: TRBV10-3
clone size: .
D gene: .
CDR3 DNA: TGTGCCATCAGTGAGTCGGCTCGGCAGGGGGGATCCCGCGAGCAGTACTTC
CDR3 protein: CAISESARQGGSREQYF

J gene: TRBJ2-7
V gene: TRBV11-2
clone size: .
D gene: .
CDR3 DNA: TGTGCCAGCAGCCCGAGCTCCTACGAGCAGTACTTC
CDR3 protein: CASSPSSYEQYF

J gene: TRBJ2-5
V gene: TRBV11-3
clone size: .
D gene: .
CDR3 DNA: TGTGCCAGCAGCTTAGATCGAAACGGCATCCTAGGGACCCAGTACTTC
CDR3 protein: CASSLDRNGILGTQYF

J gene: TRBJ2-2
V gene: TRBV5-6
clone size: .
D gene: .
CDR3 DNA: TGTGCCAGCAGCTTGGAGCTCGGGGTCACCGGGGAGCTGTTTTTT
CDR3 protein: CASSLELGVTGELFF

J gene: TRBJ2-5
V gene: TRBV5-6
clone size: .
D gene: .
CDR3 DNA: TGTGCCAGCAGCTTGCTTAATCAAGAGACCCAGTACTTC
CDR3 protein: CASSLLNQETQYF

J gene: TRBJ2-5
V gene: TRBV9
clone size: .
D gene: .
CDR3 DNA: TGTGCCAGCTCCGGGGCGGGGAGGAGGGAGACCCAGTACTTC
CDR3 protein: CASSGAGRRETQYF

J gene: TRBJ1-2
V gene: TRBV2
clone size: .
D gene: .
CDR3 DNA: TGTGCCAGCAGTGACGTGGGCCCCTATGGCTACACCTTC
CDR3 protein: CASSDVGPYGYTF

J gene: TRBJ2-3
V gene: TRBV5-1
clone size: .
D gene: TRBD2
CDR3 DNA: TGCGCCAGCAGCTATCGTAGCGGGATTATAACAGATACGCAGTATTTT
CDR3 protein: CASSYRSGIITDTQYF

J gene: TRBJ2-3
V gene: TRBV19
clone size: .
D gene: TRBD2
CDR3 DNA: TGTGCCAGTAGTAGGATAGCGGGAGCGGCAGATACGCAGTATTTT
CDR3 protein: CASSRIAGAADTQYF